Listed below are T cell receptor beta chains from one sample, sequenced in a study of T-cell memory formation after mild COVID-19. A single record per CDR3 protein comes from TCRdb applying MiXCR to the 5' RACE reads. The sample consists of hundreds of thousands of distinct CDR3 sequences, approximately 18% of them appearing once. Sequenced: PBMCs or a T cell subset sorted from them (not recorded which). These receptors all stem from an adult woman who had mild COVID-19 (a few samples of this study predate the infection). Cell type and time point are not known. Each CDR3 is given with its conserved first and last residue. Fields, in order: V gene, CDR3 length, J gene, D gene, clone size, CDR3 DNA, CDR3 protein. The D gene is left open where the match is weak. Size tells how often a clone was seen (once, few, many) or the class of an expanded clone, and some rows leave it out.

TRBV6-2/TRBV6-3	11	TRBJ2-1	NA	few	TGTGCCAGCAGTTTCTCGTATGAGCAGTTCTTC	CASSFSYEQFF
TRBV20-1	15	TRBJ2-1	TRBD2	few	TGCAGTGCTAGTTTTCCTAGCGGGTCCCTGAGGGAGCAGTTCTTC	CSASFPSGSLREQFF
TRBV15	14	TRBJ1-1	TRBD1	few	TGTGCCACCAGCGCCGGGACAGGGGCCAATGAAGCTTTCTTT	CATSAGTGANEAFF
TRBV9	15	TRBJ1-1	NA	NA	TGTGCCAGCAGCCCGCCCGGGTCCATGGGGACTGAAGCTTTCTTT	CASSPPGSMGTEAFF
TRBV7-9	12	TRBJ2-3	NA	NA	TGTGCCAGCAGCTTAAGACAGGCCACGCAGTATTTT	CASSLRQATQYF
TRBV12-3/TRBV12-4	11	TRBJ2-2	NA	few	TGTGCCATCTCAGGGGAGAAGGAGCTGTTTTTT	CAISGEKELFF
TRBV7-7	16	TRBJ2-3	TRBD2	NA	TGTGCTAGCACCCCCGCGCTAGCGGGAGCGCCAGATACGCAGTATTTT	CASTPALAGAPDTQYF
TRBV12-3/TRBV12-4	13	TRBJ2-7	NA	few	TGTGCCAGCTCGCGAGAAGTACGTTACGAGCAGTACTTC	CASSREVRYEQYF
TRBV20-1	14	TRBJ2-7	TRBD2	NA	TGCAGTGCTATTCCCCCTAGCGGAGGTTACGAGCAGTACTTC	CSAIPPSGGYEQYF
TRBV20-1	15	TRBJ2-3	TRBD2	few	TGCAGTGCTAGAATTAGAGCGGGATACACAGATACGCAGTATTTT	CSARIRAGYTDTQYF
TRBV5-1	18	TRBJ2-1	NA	few	TGCGCCAGCAGCCAAGCCACAGGCCAAGCGGGCTCCTACAATGAGCAGTTCTTC	CASSQATGQAGSYNEQFF
TRBV20-1	13	TRBJ1-1	NA	NA	TGCAGTGCTAGGAGGCAGGCGAACACTGAAGCTTTCTTT	CSARRQANTEAFF
TRBV13	18	TRBJ2-5	TRBD2	NA	TGTGCCAGCAGCCCCTGGACTAGCGGGAGCGGCGGGAGAGAGACCCAGTACTTC	CASSPWTSGSGGRETQYF
TRBV18	13	TRBJ2-7	TRBD2	NA	TGTGCCAGCTCACCATCCGGACTAGCCGAGCAGTACTTC	CASSPSGLAEQYF
TRBV20-1	15	TRBJ1-5	TRBD1	NA	TGCAGTGCTAGGGGCGGGACCAGGGGGAATCAGCCCCAGCATTTT	CSARGGTRGNQPQHF
TRBV7-9	16	TRBJ2-6	NA	few	TGTGCCAGCAGCTACCCGACAGGCTCTGGGGCCAACGTCCTGACTTTC	CASSYPTGSGANVLTF
TRBV5-1	14	TRBJ2-1	TRBD2	NA	TGCGCCAGCAAACTAGCGGGAGGCGGTCTTGAGCAGTTCTTC	CASKLAGGGLEQFF
TRBV18	15	TRBJ2-7	TRBD1	NA	TGTGCCAGCTCCCCCTCCGGACAGGGGTTTAAACTTGGGGGATTC	CASSPSGQGFKLGGF
TRBV20-1	16	TRBJ2-2	NA	NA	TGCAGTGCTAGAGATTTTGGGACCTCGAACACCGGGGAGCTGTTTTTT	CSARDFGTSNTGELFF
TRBV29-1	14	TRBJ2-1	TRBD2	NA	TGCAGCGTTGTAGCGGGGGGTTTCTACAATGAGCAGTTCTTC	CSVVAGGFYNEQFF
TRBV7-9	15	TRBJ2-3	NA	NA	TGTGCCAGCAGCTCCGGCGGAACTAGCACAGATACGCAGTATTTT	CASSSGGTSTDTQYF
TRBV20-1	12	TRBJ2-7	NA	few	TGCAGTGTTCGGGCCTGGTCCTACGAGCAGTACTTC	CSVRAWSYEQYF
TRBV4-1	15	TRBJ1-1	NA	NA	TGCGCCAGCAGCCAAGTACTGGGGACGAACACTGAAGCTTTCTTT	CASSQVLGTNTEAFF
TRBV6-2/TRBV6-3	15	TRBJ2-7	NA	NA	TGTGCCAGCAGTTACGGAGGATGGGGTTCCCACGAGCAGTACTTC	CASSYGGWGSHEQYF
TRBV20-1	13	TRBJ2-7	TRBD1	few	TGCAGTGCCTGGACAGGGCTAACCTACGAGCAGTACTTC	CSAWTGLTYEQYF
TRBV7-9	15	TRBJ1-4	TRBD1	few	TGTGCCAGCAGCTTTTCCGGGACAGGGAAGGAAAAACTGTTTTTT	CASSFSGTGKEKLFF
TRBV3-1	13	TRBJ1-1	NA	NA	TGTGCCAGCAGCCAAGGGTGGCAGGGAAGAGCTTTCTTT	CASSQGWQGRAFF
TRBV9	16	TRBJ2-3	TRBD1	few	TGTGCCAGCAGCGTAGTAGAAGGGGGCGTCACAGATACGCAGTATTTT	CASSVVEGGVTDTQYF
TRBV7-2	16	TRBJ2-6	TRBD1	NA	TGTGCCAGCAGCAAGGGACAGTACTCTGGGGCCAACGTCCTGACTTTC	CASSKGQYSGANVLTF
TRBV5-1	17	TRBJ2-3	NA	NA	TGCGCCAGCAGCTTGGCGGCAGGGGCAGGTAGGACAGATACGCAGTATTTT	CASSLAAGAGRTDTQYF
TRBV7-6	17	TRBJ2-5	TRBD2	NA	TGTGCCAGCCGGCGGACTAGCGGATACAACCTCCAAGAGACCCAGTACTTC	CASRRTSGYNLQETQYF
TRBV2	22	TRBJ2-1	NA	once	TGTGCCAGCAGTGAACCGGACTCCTGGATGGAGGGTGTCCAGGGAACCTACAATGAGCAGTTCTTC	CASSEPDSWMEGVQGTYNEQFF
TRBV27	15	TRBJ2-3	NA	few	TGTGCCAGCAGTTTACCGCGTGGGGGTACAGATACGCAGTATTTT	CASSLPRGGTDTQYF
TRBV7-8	12	TRBJ2-7	TRBD2	NA	TGTGCCAGCAGCTTACTAGCGGGGAAAACGTACTTC	CASSLLAGKTYF
TRBV7-2	13	TRBJ2-1	NA	few	TGTGCCAGCAGCGACGGACCCAACAATGAGCAGTTCTTC	CASSDGPNNEQFF
TRBV30	14	TRBJ2-7	TRBD2	NA	TGTGCCTGGAGTGTACTGGCGGGGGGATACGAGCAGTACTTC	CAWSVLAGGYEQYF
TRBV12-3/TRBV12-4	13	TRBJ2-3	NA	many	TGTGCCAGCAGACCCTCGTCCACAGATACGCAGTATTTT	CASRPSSTDTQYF
TRBV7-9	15	TRBJ2-3	TRBD2	NA	TGTACCAGCAGCCCCGGGGGGATTTACACAGATACGCAGTATTTT	CTSSPGGIYTDTQYF
TRBV12-3/TRBV12-4	15	TRBJ2-3	TRBD2	NA	TGTGCCAGCAGCGAAGCGGGAGGCCTAGGAGATACGCAGTATTTT	CASSEAGGLGDTQYF
TRBV12-3/TRBV12-4	12	TRBJ1-1	NA	few	TGTGCCACTCAGACCGGTAGCACTGAAGCTTTCTTT	CATQTGSTEAFF
TRBV29-1	11	TRBJ1-1	NA	NA	TGCAGCCCTGGGTGGGGGCCTGAAGCTTTCTTT	CSPGWGPEAFF